Shown below are 24 T cell receptor beta chains from a single sample sequenced in a study of regulatory T cells in long-lasting Graves disease. Libraries of TCR beta came from iRepertoire HTBI primers plus Arm-PCR of CDR3 regions. TCRdb re-called the multiplex PCR reads with MiXCR, one entry per CDR3 protein. The repertoire holds around 460,000 distinct CDR3 sequences, with 22% as singletons. Time point denoted: persistent/refractory GD, antithyroid drugs over 5 years with positive TRAb. Scientists built the TCR library using RNA that was extracted from PBMCs. Specimen: peripheral blood mononuclear cells (PBMCs), collected when the disease was refractory, from a patient treated with antithyroid drugs. The receptors were gathered from a female donor with Graves disease.

This clonotype has only a few counts. This chain connects TRBV20-1 to TRBJ1-2, with TRBD1 identical over 11 bases. Germline V gives CDR1 DFQATT, CDR2 SNEGSKA (reference sequence). The CDR3 extends over 14 amino acids. Losses at the gene ends were 6 bases for V and 8 bases for J; bases not matched to a gene: 11. The CDR3 loop is CSATQTGQGGGYTF. CDR3 in DNA: TGCAGTGCAACCCAGACGGGACAGGGGGGAGGCTACACCTTC.

There are many counts of this clonotype. This sequence joins TRBV6-1 and TRBJ2-7, with D hard to call. This CDR3 has 11 residues. V lost 8 bases and J lost 1, with 6 bases in between. CDR1 is MNHNS and CDR2 is SASEGT in the germline V gene. The CDR3 loop is CASGHSYEQYF. CDR3 bases: TGTGCCAGCGGTCATTCCTACGAGCAGTACTTC.

This clonotype was picked up many times. The rearrangement joins TRBV5-1 to TRBJ2-7, with D uncertain. The CDR3 runs 13 residues. The ends were cut back, 0 bases at V and 6 bases at J, with 10 bases in the middle. Per the germline V gene, CDR1 is SGHRS and CDR2 is YFSETQ. The DNA for the CDR3 is TGCGCCAGCAGCTTGGAACAGTCTTCCGAGCAGTACTTC. Protein sequence: CASSLEQSSEQYF.

This clonotype was recorded at least ten times. The chain uses TRBV12-3 or TRBV12-4 and TRBJ1-3; the D is unclear. The CDR3 has 15 amino acids. Trimming cost V 6 bases and J 0 bases, with 12 bases left between them. Here the CDR3 DNA reads TGTGCCAGCAGGAAGGTTCGCAGCTCTGGAAACACCATATATTTT. As protein: CASRKVRSSGNTIYF.

This clonotype has at least ten counts. The chain couples TRBV27 to TRBJ1-2; TRBD1 is a possible D gene (6 bases). V lost 5 bases and J 8 bases, leaving 18 bases between the germline ends. The germline V gene encodes CDR1 MNHEY and CDR2 SMNVEV (reference sequence). The CDR3 has 14 residues. The CDR3 loop reads CASSPPDRNQGYTF. The DNA for the CDR3 is TGTGCCAGCAGTCCACCGGACAGAAATCAGGGCTACACCTTC.

The table lists this clonotype with many counts. The V call is TRBV7-2, the J call TRBJ2-5; 10 nucleotides agree with TRBD2. The CDR3 loop spans 14 amino acids. After removal of 6 bases from V and 4 bases from J, the junction contained 5 bases not matched to a gene. CDR1 is SGHTA and CDR2 is FQGNSA in the germline V gene. As DNA, the CDR3 is TGTGCCAGCAGGATAGCGGGGGGTTCAGAGACCCAGTACTTC. It is translated as CASRIAGGSETQYF.

This clonotype was detected many times. The genes are TRBV12-3 or TRBV12-4 and TRBJ1-1; 9 nucleotides match TRBD1. V shed 6 bases and J 1 base; nucleotides not matched to a gene: 9. CDR3 size: 16 residues. The CDR3 region is CASSPGTGKPNTEAFF. CDR3 coding DNA: TGTGCCAGCAGCCCCGGGACAGGGAAACCGAACACTGAAGCTTTCTTT.

The J gene is TRBJ2-7, the V gene TRBV7-2; maybe TRBD1 (6 bases). The V end was cut by 0 bases, the J end by 13 bases, with 16 bases between. The length of the CDR3 is 13 residues. Germline assignment: CDR1 SGHTA and CDR2 FQGNSA. The CDR3 bases are TGTGCCAGCAGCTTAGCAGGGGCAGGGGAATCCTACTTC. Residues: CASSLAGAGESYF.

This clonotype was detected only a few times. The CDR3 protein is CASNLFQGGAEAFF. The CDR3 nucleotides read TGTGCCAGTAACCTATTCCAGGGAGGCGCTGAAGCTTTCTTT. J is TRBJ1-1 and V is TRBV28, with a possible D match to TRBD1 (5 bases). Trimming took 9 bases from V and 6 from J, leaving 20 bases between them. The CDR3 length is 14 residues. Germline V lookup: CDR1 MDHEN, CDR2 SYDVKM.

A word on this clonotype: The junction differs from germline at one of its ends, possibly a read error. This rearrangement joins TRBV12-3 or TRBV12-4 to TRBJ2-2, with D maybe TRBD2 (5 bases). CDR3 size: 15 residues. CDR3 DNA sequence: TGTGCCAGCAGTTTCATACGTCCGAACACCGGGGAGCCGTTTTTT. Translated, it gives CASSFIRPNTGEPFF.

This clonotype was counted at least ten times. This chain links TRBV2 with TRBJ1-5; D remains unclear. The V gene's germline CDR1 is SNHLY and CDR2 FYNNEI. The CDR3 consists of 14 residues. The ends were cut back, 6 bases at V and 0 bases at J, with 9 bases in the middle. CDR3 residues: CASRKGPSNQPQHF. The CDR3 DNA reads as TGTGCCAGCAGAAAAGGGCCTAGCAATCAGCCCCAGCATTTT.

CDR3 sequence: CASSRTSGSAGNIQYF. DNA of the CDR3: TGTGCCAGTAGTCGGACTAGCGGGTCTGCGGGAAACATTCAGTACTTC. V and J are TRBV19 and TRBJ2-4; TRBD2 matches 11 bases. CDR1 and CDR2 (germline): LNHDA, SQIVND (reference sequence). The CDR3 consists of 16 residues. V gave up 5 bases and J gave up 6 bases; unmatched junction bases: 9.

The chain couples TRBV6-5 to TRBJ1-3; D is uncertain. Trimming shortened V by 2 bases and J by 2 bases, and 4 bases separated the two germline ends. Germline CDR1 is MNHEY and CDR2 is SVGAGI. The CDR3 sequence is 13 residues long. The CDR3 nucleotides read TGTGCCAGCAGTTACACCCCTGGAAACACCATATATTTT. Its protein product is CASSYTPGNTIYF.

This clonotype was seen repeatedly, ten times or more. This rearrangement joins TRBV6-1 to TRBJ2-7; D perhaps matches TRBD2 (5 bases). With 8 bases removed from V and 0 bases from J, the gap between germline ends came to 11 bases. Germline V lookup: CDR1 MNHNS, CDR2 SASEGT. The CDR3 is made up of 13 amino acids. The CDR3 nucleotides read TGTGCCAGCCTAAGGACTGACTCCTACGAGCAGTACTTC. As protein: CASLRTDSYEQYF.

This clonotype was counted a few times. This rearrangement joins TRBV29-1 to TRBJ2-2; TRBD2 agrees at 8 bases. Germline V lookup: CDR1 SQVTM, CDR2 ANQGSEA. The CDR3 loop spans 13 amino acids. The V and J ends lost 7 bases and 1 base, in that order; junction bases with no gene match: 2. The CDR3 coding sequence is TGCAGCGCCGGGGGGGGGAACACCGGGGAGCTGTTTTTT. It is translated as CSAGGGNTGELFF.

This clonotype was picked up many times. J is TRBJ2-7 and V is TRBV11-2; 10 bases map to TRBD1. With 2 bases clipped from V and 6 bases from J, the junction kept 7 bases outside the gene matches. Germline lookup yields CDR1 SGHAT and CDR2 FQNNGV. The length of the CDR3 is 15 residues. Written as DNA, the CDR3 is TGTGCCAGCAGCTTACGACAGGGGGCGCGACTCGAGCAGTACTTC. This sequence encodes CASSLRQGARLEQYF.

In the case of this clonotype: This may be a read error, as it is one base from a much larger clone. The chain recombines TRBV10-3 with TRBJ2-7; possibly TRBD1 for D (7 bases). CDR1 ENHRY and CDR2 SYGVKD come from the germline V gene. V was pared by 4 bases and J by 1 base, with 17 bases between. The CDR3 is 16 residues long. The CDR3: CAISGSQGGKSYEQYF. The CDR3 region has the DNA TGTGCCATCAGTGGGAGTCAGGGGGGCAAGTCCTACGAGCAGTACTTC.

This clonotype has at least ten counts. J is TRBJ1-4 and V is TRBV7-2, with TRBD1 matching 9 bases. The germline V gene encodes CDR1 SGHTA and CDR2 FQGNSA. The CDR3 covers 13 residues. Germline trimming cut 5 bases from V and 7 bases from J; bases unmatched to any gene: 2. CDR3 sequence: CASSRQGGEKLFF. Here the CDR3 DNA reads TGTGCCAGCAGCCGACAGGGGGGTGAAAAACTGTTTTTT.

Ten or more counts support this clonotype. This sequence joins TRBV6-1 and TRBJ1-2; a possible D gene is TRBD1 (6 bases). The CDR3 is 14 amino acids. Germline CDR1 and CDR2: MNHNS and SASEGT. V was cut by 7 bases and J by 4 bases, with 16 bases left in between. CDR3 protein: CASTPWGQGYGYTF. The CDR3 coding sequence is TGTGCCAGCACCCCCTGGGGGCAGGGCTATGGCTACACCTTC.

At least ten counts were recorded for this clonotype. This sequence joins TRBV6-1 and TRBJ2-7, with D perhaps assigned TRBD1 or TRBD2 (5 bases each). Per the germline V gene, CDR1 is MNHNS and CDR2 is SASEGT. The CDR3 is 13 residues long. V lost 6 bases and J lost 6, with 15 bases in between. As DNA, the CDR3 is TGTGCCAGCAGACGGGTGAGGGGACGCGAGCAGTACTTC. Encoded protein: CASRRVRGREQYF.

The CDR3 sequence is CASSLRSYGYTF. As DNA, the CDR3 is TGTGCCAGCAGCTTGCGGAGCTATGGCTACACCTTC. V and J are TRBV7-2 and TRBJ1-2; D remains ambiguous. The CDR3 totals 12 residues. V lost 3 bases and J lost 4, with 6 bases in between. CDR1 and CDR2 from the germline V gene are SGHTA and FQGNSA.

The table lists this clonotype with a few counts. The chain uses TRBV20-1 and TRBJ1-2; 10 bases are a match to TRBD1. V gave up 3 bases and J gave up 5 bases; unmatched junction bases: 6. From germline, CDR1 is DFQATT and CDR2 SNEGSKA (reference sequence). The CDR3 is made up of 14 amino acids. The CDR3 coding sequence is TGCAGTGCTAGTGACAGGGGGCTGGGGTATGGCTACACCTTC. Its protein is CSASDRGLGYGYTF.

On this clonotype: A much more abundant neighbour one base away suggests this may be a read error. The chain combines TRBV11-2 with TRBJ1-4; D uncertain. Trimming removed 1 base at V and 12 bases at J, with 12 bases between. CDR1 SGHAT and CDR2 FQNNGV come from the germline V gene. CDR3 length: 13 residues. The CDR3 region is CASSLVGTEELFF. CDR3 DNA sequence: TGTGCCAGCAGCTTAGTCGGCACAGAAGAACTGTTTTTT. Supplemented by reference TRBV11-2 and TRBJ1-4, the full variable domain reads EAGVAQSPRYKIIEKRQSVAFWCNPISGHATLYWYQQILGQGPKLLIQFQNNGVVDDSQLPKDRFSAERLKGVDSTLKIQPAKLEDSAVYLCASSLVGTEELFFGSGTQLSVL.

Comments on this clonotype: The junction and the germline gene differ at one end; a read error may be behind it. The chain has TRBV12-3 or TRBV12-4 and TRBJ2-2; the match to TRBD2 covers 11 bases. The CDR3 is 15 amino acids. The CDR3 here is CASSVAGGPSGELSF. DNA for the CDR3: TGTGCCAGCAGTGTAGCGGGGGGGCCTTCCGGGGAGCTGTCTTTT.